The clone carrying this TCR beta chain was observed at least ten times. The CDR3 totals 12 residues. Germline loops: CDR1 SGHRS, CDR2 YFSETQ. V was pared by 4 bases and J by 4 bases, with 8 bases between. These data are taken from a study of T-cell reconstitution after alpha-beta-depleted transplantation in children. The TCRbeta library was prepared with unique molecular identifiers. TCRdb re-derived calls from the PCR reads in MiXCR, one entry per CDR3 protein. The table lists some 43,000 distinct CDR3 sequences, around 9% of them singletons. The chain combines TRBV5-1 with TRBJ2-5; D gene ambiguous. The sequencing used PBMCs, mostly from graft donor cells, collected 60 days after TCRalphabeta/CD19-depleted stem cell transplant. The sequence was collected from a male patient between 2 and 10 years old who had a stem cell transplant for chronic granulomatous disease, so the T cells may come from the graft donor. The CDR3 DNA is TGCGCCAGCAGCACTAACTCAGAGACCCAGTACTTC. It is translated as CASSTNSETQYF.